This T cell receptor (beta chain) was sequenced in a study of T cell responses to AZD1222 COVID-19 vaccine. This CDR3 is 16 amino acids long. V dropped 1 base and J dropped 0 bases, with 8 bases sitting between them. Germline CDR1 is SGHTS and CDR2 is YDEGEE. Method: immunoSEQ multiplex PCR; TCRdb's copy keeps in-frame clones and lacks some. The sample yields roughly 140,000 clones, about 88% seen once. The clonotype was recovered from an adult who received the AZD1222 COVID-19 vaccine. The V and J genes are TRBV5-8 and TRBJ1-6; D call uncertain. The source was peripheral blood, collected 28 days after the second AZD1222 dose. CDR3 loop: CASSLYRSSYNSPLHF. CDR3 nucleotide sequence: TGTGCCAGCAGCTTGTACCGAAGCTCCTATAATTCACCCCTCCACTTT.